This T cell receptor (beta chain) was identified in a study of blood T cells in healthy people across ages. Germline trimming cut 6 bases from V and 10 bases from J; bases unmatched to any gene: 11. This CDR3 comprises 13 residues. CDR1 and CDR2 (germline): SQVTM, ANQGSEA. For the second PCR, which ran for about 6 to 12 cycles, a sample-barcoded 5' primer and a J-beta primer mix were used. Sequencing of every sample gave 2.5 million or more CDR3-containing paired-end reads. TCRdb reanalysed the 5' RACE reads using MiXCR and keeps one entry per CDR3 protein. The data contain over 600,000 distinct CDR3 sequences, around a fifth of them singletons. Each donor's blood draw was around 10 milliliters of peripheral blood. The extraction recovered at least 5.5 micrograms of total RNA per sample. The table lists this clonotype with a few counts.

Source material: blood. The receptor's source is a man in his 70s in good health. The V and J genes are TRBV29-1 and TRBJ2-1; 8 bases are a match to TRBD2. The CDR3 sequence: CSVWGLVGEEQFF. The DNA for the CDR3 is TGCAGCGTATGGGGACTAGTGGGGGAAGAGCAGTTCTTC.